The clone carrying this TCR beta chain came up a few times. Source study methods: Nucleated cell counts were estimated from reference gene primer amplification. The data were produced by immunoSEQ multiplex PCR, yet TCRdb's version contains in-frame clones alone and is incomplete. V, J and clone size reflect that table, while D and trimming were determined from the DNA. The sample has around 100,000 clones; 80% to 90% are singletons. The record originates from a study of blood T cell repertoires in COVID-19. Sequenced: peripheral blood. This clonotype was sampled from a human donor in a cohort sampled during active COVID-19.

CDR3 bases: TGCAGTGCTAGTCTGAGGGGGCGGTACCAAGAGACCCAGTACTTC. This gives the protein CSASLRGRYQETQYF. This chain connects TRBV20-1 to TRBJ2-5, with TRBD1 identical over 7 bases. CDR3 length: 15 residues. The V and J ends lost 3 bases and 0 bases, in that order; junction bases with no gene match: 7. The germline V gene encodes CDR1 DFQATT and CDR2 SNEGSKA (reference sequence).